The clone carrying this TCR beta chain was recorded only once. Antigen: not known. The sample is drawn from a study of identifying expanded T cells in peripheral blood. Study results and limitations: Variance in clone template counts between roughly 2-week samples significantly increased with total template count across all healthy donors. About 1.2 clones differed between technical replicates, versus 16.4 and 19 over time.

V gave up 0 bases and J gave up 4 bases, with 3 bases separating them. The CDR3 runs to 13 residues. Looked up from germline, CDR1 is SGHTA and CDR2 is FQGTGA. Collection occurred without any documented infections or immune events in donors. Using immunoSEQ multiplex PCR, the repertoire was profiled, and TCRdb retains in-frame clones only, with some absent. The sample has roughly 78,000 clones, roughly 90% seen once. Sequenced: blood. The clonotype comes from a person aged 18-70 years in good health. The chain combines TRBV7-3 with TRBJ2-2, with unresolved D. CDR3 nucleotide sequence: TGTGCCAGCAGCTTAACTGCCACCGGGGAGCTGTTTTTT. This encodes CASSLTATGELFF.